The 4 T cell receptor beta chains below come from one sample, sequenced in a study of CD8 T cells in Susac syndrome. Random hexamers were used to reverse transcribe the RNA input (about 0.5 to 1 ug). TCRdb processed the immunoSEQ multiplex PCR reads anew with MiXCR; each CDR3 protein has one entry. Of around 150,000 distinct CDR3 sequences listed, 95% are singletons. Input material: CD8+ T cells from PBMCs. All receptors derive from a human donor with Susac syndrome.

The rearrangement joins TRBV4-1 to TRBJ1-1; D is uncertain. There are 14 residues in the CDR3. The V and J ends lost 0 bases and 4 bases respectively, with 9 bases between them. Germline loops: CDR1 MGHRA, CDR2 YSYEKL. The CDR3 DNA reads as TGCGCCAGCAGCCAAGAAGTATTGCTCACTGAAGCTTTCTTT. It codes for CASSQEVLLTEAFF.

The chain's CDR3 is CASNQEGDFYGYTF. CDR3 nucleotides: TGTGCCAGCAACCAAGAAGGGGATTTCTATGGCTACACCTTC. V and J are TRBV6-6 and TRBJ1-2, with D perhaps matching TRBD1 (5 bases). Germline loops: CDR1 MNHNY, CDR2 SVGAGI (reference sequence). CDR3 length equals 14 residues. Trimming took off 7 bases at V and 4 bases at J, with 16 bases between the two ends.

V and J are TRBV24-1 and TRBJ2-3, with no clear D. This CDR3 is 14 amino acids long. Germline V gene lookup returns CDR1 KGHDR and CDR2 SFDVKD. Trimming took 3 bases from V and 4 from J, leaving 10 bases between them. CDR3 in DNA: TGTGCCACCAGTGATCCTGGCCTCGCAGATACGCAGTATTTT. Amino acid sequence: CATSDPGLADTQYF.

This sequence joins TRBV4-1 and TRBJ1-5, with a weak D call TRBD1 (5 bases). V gave up 4 bases and J gave up 5 bases, with 12 bases separating them. This CDR3 contains 14 residues. Germline assignment: CDR1 MGHRA and CDR2 YSYEKL. CDR3 amino acids: CASSRLGGDQPQHF. In nucleotides, the CDR3 is TGCGCCAGCAGCCGTCTGGGGGGGGATCAGCCCCAGCATTTT.